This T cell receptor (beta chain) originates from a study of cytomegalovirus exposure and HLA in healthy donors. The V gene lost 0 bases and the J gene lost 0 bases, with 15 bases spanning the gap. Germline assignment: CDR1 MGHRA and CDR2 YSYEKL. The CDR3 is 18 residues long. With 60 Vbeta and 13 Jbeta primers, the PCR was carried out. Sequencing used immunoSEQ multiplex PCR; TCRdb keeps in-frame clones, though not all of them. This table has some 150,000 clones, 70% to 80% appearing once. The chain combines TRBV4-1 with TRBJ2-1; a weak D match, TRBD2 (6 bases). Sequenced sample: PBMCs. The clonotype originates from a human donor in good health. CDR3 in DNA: TGCGCCAGCAGCCAAGATCGAGGGACTCGGAGCTCCTACAATGAGCAGTTCTTC. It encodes CASSQDRGTRSSYNEQFF.